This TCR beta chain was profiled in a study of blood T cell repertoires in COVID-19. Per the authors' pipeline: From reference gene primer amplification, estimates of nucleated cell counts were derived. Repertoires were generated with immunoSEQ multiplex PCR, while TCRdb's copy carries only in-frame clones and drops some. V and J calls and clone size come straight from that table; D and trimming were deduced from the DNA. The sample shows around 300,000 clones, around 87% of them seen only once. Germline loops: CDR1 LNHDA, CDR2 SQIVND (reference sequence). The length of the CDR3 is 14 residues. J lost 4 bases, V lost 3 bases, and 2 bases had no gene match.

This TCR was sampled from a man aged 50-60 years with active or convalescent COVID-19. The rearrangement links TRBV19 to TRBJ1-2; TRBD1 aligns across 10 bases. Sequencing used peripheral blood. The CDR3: CASSMGQGSYGYTF. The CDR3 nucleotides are TGTGCCAGTAGTATGGGACAGGGGAGCTATGGCTACACCTTC.